The rows below give T cell receptor beta chains drawn from one sample of a study of post-analysis software for immune sequencing data. TCRdb re-called the PCR reads through MiXCR, storing one row per CDR3 protein. The sample lists over 150,000 distinct CDR3 sequences, roughly 31% occurring once. The sequenced sample consisted of blood. The receptor source for this set is a girl aged 5-17 years with multiple sclerosis. Both conserved end residues are part of each CDR3. The D gene is left open where the match is weak.

NA	TRBV5-1	TRBJ2-1	CASSLAASYNEQFF
TRBD2	TRBV7-9	TRBJ2-2	CASPTSGNTGELFF
NA	TRBV4-1	TRBJ2-5	CASSQGQGMETQYF
NA	TRBV20-1	TRBJ2-3	CSGGQSTGTQYF
TRBD1	TRBV12-3/TRBV12-4	TRBJ1-5	CASSGDRAPFAPYSNQPQHF
NA	TRBV6-5	TRBJ2-7	CASSYAKGIEQYF
TRBD1	TRBV5-1	TRBJ1-3	CASSLSGTANTIYF
NA	TRBV28	TRBJ1-5	CASSLRWGQGQPQHF
NA	TRBV11-2	TRBJ2-5	CASSTRGVQETQYF
NA	TRBV7-9	TRBJ1-1	CASSLDVNTEAFF
TRBD2	TRBV5-6	TRBJ2-1	CASSLGLEIDEQFF
NA	TRBV12-3/TRBV12-4	TRBJ1-1	CASRSPKNTEAFF
NA	TRBV6-6	TRBJ2-2	CASSYSGEGELFF
TRBD2	TRBV20-1	TRBJ2-1	CSARVSGRVNEQFF
TRBD1	TRBV30	TRBJ1-2	CAWSGDSHYYGYTF
NA	TRBV30	TRBJ2-3	CAWSVFDTQYF
NA	TRBV12-3/TRBV12-4	TRBJ1-2	CASSSSSGGDGYTF
NA	TRBV7-9	TRBJ2-7	CASSRQEESYEQYF
NA	TRBV20-1	TRBJ1-2	CSASDNSYYGYTF
TRBD2	TRBV11-3	TRBJ2-2	CASSPGTSHTGERFF
NA	TRBV11-1	TRBJ1-1	CASSPVDGMNTEAFF
NA	TRBV27	TRBJ2-7	CASSPGDKAYEQYF
NA	TRBV11-2	TRBJ1-6	CASSFGGTGSPLHF
TRBD1	TRBV7-2	TRBJ2-7	CASSLGQGNPYEQYF
TRBD2	TRBV12-3/TRBV12-4	TRBJ2-1	CASSYLSGKNNEQFF
TRBD1	TRBV10-3	TRBJ1-5	CAISGDSDQPQHF
NA	TRBV18	TRBJ2-3	CASSPGFRNTDTQYF
NA	TRBV4-1	TRBJ1-5	CASSPAPHREGSNQPQHF
NA	TRBV7-9	TRBJ1-5	CASSLPGPNQPQHF
NA	TRBV10-3	TRBJ2-1	CAISPHDSNEQFF
NA	TRBV27	TRBJ2-1	CASSSPDFFTYNEQFF
NA	TRBV6-5	TRBJ1-5	CASSYSKAGNQPQHF
NA	TRBV4-2	TRBJ2-3	CASTFRPCTDTQYF